This is a list of T cell receptor beta chains from one sample in a study of blood T cells in healthy people across ages. MiXCR, applied by TCRdb to the 5' RACE reads, yields one record per CDR3 protein. The sample comprises some 1.5 million distinct CDR3 sequences, about 28% of which are singletons, and 7.7% rests with the top ten. What was sequenced was blood. The receptors here all came from a woman aged 25 to 39 in good health. Both conserved end residues are part of each CDR3. The order of the fields is V gene, J gene, D gene, clone size, CDR3 length, CDR3 protein, CDR3 DNA. A D gene is named only where the DNA matches it firmly. Size is stated for part of the rows, as once, few or many counts, or as a class when the clone is expanded.

v_call: TRBV28
j_call: TRBJ1-4
d_call: TRBD1
clone_size: -
cdr3_length: 14
cdr3_aa: CASSQRRGREKLFF
cdr3_nt: TGTGCCAGCAGTCAGCGCAGGGGGAGAGAAAAACTGTTTTTT

v_call: TRBV4-2
j_call: TRBJ2-1
d_call: -
clone_size: -
cdr3_length: 17
cdr3_aa: CASSQNKRVSSYNEQFF
cdr3_nt: TGTGCCAGCAGCCAAAATAAGCGGGTTAGCTCCTACAATGAGCAGTTCTTC

v_call: TRBV7-9
j_call: TRBJ2-2
d_call: -
clone_size: -
cdr3_length: 12
cdr3_aa: CASSWMAGELFF
cdr3_nt: TGTGCCAGCAGCTGGATGGCCGGGGAGCTGTTTTTT

v_call: TRBV12-3/TRBV12-4
j_call: TRBJ1-1
d_call: -
clone_size: few
cdr3_length: 15
cdr3_aa: CASRRQQGAGTEAFF
cdr3_nt: TGTGCCAGCAGGCGGCAACAGGGAGCGGGCACTGAAGCTTTCTTT

v_call: TRBV5-1
j_call: TRBJ2-3
d_call: -
clone_size: many
cdr3_length: 14
cdr3_aa: CASSLEGSTDTQYF
cdr3_nt: TGTGCCAGCAGCTTAGAGGGCTCCACAGATACGCAGTATTTT

v_call: TRBV29-1
j_call: TRBJ1-5
d_call: TRBD1
clone_size: -
cdr3_length: 13
cdr3_aa: CSVVQGNGQPQHF
cdr3_nt: TGCAGCGTAGTACAGGGGAATGGTCAGCCCCAGCATTTT

v_call: TRBV5-1
j_call: TRBJ2-1
d_call: TRBD2
clone_size: few
cdr3_length: 15
cdr3_aa: CASSEFIGLAAEQFF
cdr3_nt: TGCGCCAGCAGCGAATTTATCGGACTAGCGGCTGAGCAGTTCTTC

v_call: TRBV4-2
j_call: TRBJ2-2
d_call: -
clone_size: -
cdr3_length: 15
cdr3_aa: CASSVKQGITGELFF
cdr3_nt: TGTGCCAGCAGCGTCAAACAAGGGATCACCGGGGAGCTGTTTTTT

v_call: TRBV20-1
j_call: TRBJ2-7
d_call: -
clone_size: -
cdr3_length: 14
cdr3_aa: CSASSVSSSYEQYF
cdr3_nt: TGCAGTGCTAGTTCAGTGTCTTCCTCCTACGAGCAGTACTTC

v_call: TRBV20-1
j_call: TRBJ1-2
d_call: -
clone_size: many
cdr3_length: 15
cdr3_aa: CSARDAGRFNYGYTF
cdr3_nt: TGCAGTGCTAGAGATGCCGGACGTTTTAACTATGGCTACACCTTC

v_call: TRBV3-1
j_call: TRBJ1-5
d_call: -
clone_size: -
cdr3_length: 18
cdr3_aa: CASSQDRTYRLRSQPQHF
cdr3_nt: TGTGCCAGCAGCCAAGATCGGACATACAGGCTGCGGAGTCAGCCCCAGCATTTT

v_call: TRBV18
j_call: TRBJ1-4
d_call: TRBD1
clone_size: -
cdr3_length: 15
cdr3_aa: CASSPRTGSGEKLFF
cdr3_nt: TGTGCCAGCTCACCACGGACAGGGTCGGGTGAAAAACTGTTTTTT

v_call: TRBV11-2
j_call: TRBJ2-1
d_call: -
clone_size: -
cdr3_length: 11
cdr3_aa: CASTPCFSWFF
cdr3_nt: TGTGCCAGCACTCCTTGTTTTAGTTGGTTCTTC

v_call: TRBV6-6
j_call: TRBJ2-3
d_call: TRBD2
clone_size: few
cdr3_length: 17
cdr3_aa: CASSYSTISGSTDTQYF
cdr3_nt: TGTGCCAGCAGTTACTCGACGATTAGCGGGAGCACAGATACGCAGTATTTT

v_call: TRBV28
j_call: TRBJ1-1
d_call: -
clone_size: -
cdr3_length: 13
cdr3_aa: CASRVQGLTEAFF
cdr3_nt: TGTGCCAGCAGAGTACAGGGTTTAACTGAAGCTTTCTTT

v_call: TRBV30
j_call: TRBJ2-5
d_call: -
clone_size: -
cdr3_length: 12
cdr3_aa: CAWSQEEETQYF
cdr3_nt: TGTGCCTGGAGTCAGGAAGAAGAGACCCAGTACTTC

v_call: TRBV5-5
j_call: TRBJ2-7
d_call: -
clone_size: many
cdr3_length: 16
cdr3_aa: CASSRGGSGTFYEQYF
cdr3_nt: TGTGCCAGCAGTAGAGGGGGGAGCGGGACATTCTACGAGCAGTACTTC

v_call: TRBV6-6
j_call: TRBJ2-3
d_call: -
clone_size: -
cdr3_length: 15
cdr3_aa: CASSYLKSSADTLYF
cdr3_nt: TGTGCCAGCAGTTATCTCAAGTCATCCGCAGATACGCTGTATTTT

v_call: TRBV12-3/TRBV12-4
j_call: TRBJ2-7
d_call: -
clone_size: many
cdr3_length: 16
cdr3_aa: CASSWDSARPSYEQYF
cdr3_nt: TGTGCCAGCAGTTGGGACTCAGCCAGGCCCTCCTACGAGCAGTACTTC

v_call: TRBV11-2
j_call: TRBJ2-3
d_call: -
clone_size: -
cdr3_length: 17
cdr3_aa: CAGSPKSGGSRPDTQYF
cdr3_nt: TGTGCCGGCAGCCCGAAGTCGGGCGGGTCCCGACCAGATACGCAGTATTTT

v_call: TRBV5-1
j_call: TRBJ2-1
d_call: TRBD1
clone_size: many
cdr3_length: 14
cdr3_aa: CASSPDRSYNEQFF
cdr3_nt: TGCGCCAGCAGCCCGGACAGGAGCTACAATGAGCAGTTCTTC

v_call: TRBV10-2
j_call: TRBJ1-1
d_call: -
clone_size: -
cdr3_length: 14
cdr3_aa: CASSESRQVSEAFF
cdr3_nt: TGCGCCAGCAGTGAGTCCCGACAGGTTTCCGAAGCTTTCTTT

v_call: TRBV20-1
j_call: TRBJ2-2
d_call: TRBD2
clone_size: -
cdr3_length: 16
cdr3_aa: CSAAPRGGGLPGELFF
cdr3_nt: TGCAGTGCTGCCCCGCGGGGCGGGGGGCTCCCTGGGGAGCTGTTTTTT

v_call: TRBV27
j_call: TRBJ2-3
d_call: TRBD1
clone_size: -
cdr3_length: 14
cdr3_aa: CASSLDRASDTQYF
cdr3_nt: TGTGCCAGCAGTTTGGACAGGGCGTCAGATACGCAGTATTTT

v_call: TRBV10-3
j_call: TRBJ2-7
d_call: -
clone_size: many
cdr3_length: 14
cdr3_aa: CAISDHTGTHEQYF
cdr3_nt: TGTGCCATCAGTGATCACACAGGGACCCACGAGCAGTACTTC

v_call: TRBV4-3
j_call: TRBJ2-7
d_call: TRBD1
clone_size: once
cdr3_length: 14
cdr3_aa: CASRESTGVYEQYF
cdr3_nt: TGCGCCAGCAGGGAATCAACAGGGGTGTACGAGCAGTACTTC

v_call: TRBV7-2
j_call: TRBJ1-2
d_call: -
clone_size: -
cdr3_length: 14
cdr3_aa: CASSSIGTNYGYTF
cdr3_nt: TGTGCCAGCAGTTCAATCGGGACAAACTATGGCTACACCTTC

v_call: TRBV12-3/TRBV12-4
j_call: TRBJ2-7
d_call: -
clone_size: many
cdr3_length: 14
cdr3_aa: CASSLVVRGGEQYF
cdr3_nt: TGTGCCAGCAGCCTAGTTGTTAGGGGTGGCGAGCAGTACTTC

v_call: TRBV24-1
j_call: TRBJ2-1
d_call: -
clone_size: few
cdr3_length: 15
cdr3_aa: CATSDLTGWLGEQFF
cdr3_nt: TGTGCCACCAGTGATTTGACAGGTTGGTTGGGTGAGCAGTTCTTC

v_call: TRBV2
j_call: TRBJ2-2
d_call: TRBD1
clone_size: few
cdr3_length: 16
cdr3_aa: CASSGTGGTNTGELFF
cdr3_nt: TGTGCCAGCAGTGGGACAGGGGGAACGAACACCGGGGAGCTGTTTTTT

v_call: TRBV4-2
j_call: TRBJ1-4
d_call: -
clone_size: -
cdr3_length: 16
cdr3_aa: CASGQRGQATNEKLFF
cdr3_nt: TGTGCCAGCGGCCAACGGGGCCAGGCCACTAATGAAAAACTGTTTTTT

v_call: TRBV5-1
j_call: TRBJ2-7
d_call: TRBD1
clone_size: many
cdr3_length: 14
cdr3_aa: CASSIGTASYEQYF
cdr3_nt: TGCGCCAGCAGCATCGGGACAGCCTCCTACGAGCAGTACTTC

v_call: TRBV29-1
j_call: TRBJ2-3
d_call: -
clone_size: few
cdr3_length: 14
cdr3_aa: CSCTGTRGVGTQYF
cdr3_nt: TGCAGCTGCACCGGGACGAGGGGAGTAGGTACGCAGTATTTT

v_call: TRBV18
j_call: TRBJ2-7
d_call: -
clone_size: -
cdr3_length: 11
cdr3_aa: CASSPRVEQYF
cdr3_nt: TGTGCCAGCTCACCACGGGTCGAGCAGTACTTC

v_call: TRBV20-1
j_call: TRBJ1-1
d_call: -
clone_size: -
cdr3_length: 13
cdr3_aa: CSAPGHPNTEAFF
cdr3_nt: TGCAGTGCTCCGGGACACCCGAACACTGAAGCTTTCTTT

v_call: TRBV20-1
j_call: TRBJ2-1
d_call: -
clone_size: -
cdr3_length: 15
cdr3_aa: CSAPLSAGFRNEQFF
cdr3_nt: TGCAGTGCGCCTCTAAGTGCGGGATTTAGGAATGAGCAGTTCTTC

v_call: TRBV12-5
j_call: TRBJ2-5
d_call: -
clone_size: few
cdr3_length: 13
cdr3_aa: CASAPSGQETQYF
cdr3_nt: TGTGCTAGTGCCCCGTCCGGTCAAGAGACCCAGTACTTC

v_call: TRBV9
j_call: TRBJ1-4
d_call: -
clone_size: -
cdr3_length: 14
cdr3_aa: CASSVLGQNEKLFF
cdr3_nt: TGTGCCAGCAGCGTCCTCGGACAGAATGAAAAACTGTTTTTT

v_call: TRBV5-1
j_call: TRBJ1-1
d_call: TRBD1
clone_size: few
cdr3_length: 17
cdr3_aa: CASSLASLTGAVGEAFF
cdr3_nt: TGCGCCAGCAGCTTGGCTTCCCTGACAGGGGCGGTGGGTGAAGCTTTCTTT

v_call: TRBV6-6
j_call: TRBJ2-5
d_call: TRBD1
clone_size: once
cdr3_length: 12
cdr3_aa: CASGDSKETQYF
cdr3_nt: TGTGCCAGCGGGGACAGTAAAGAGACCCAGTACTTC

v_call: TRBV28
j_call: TRBJ2-1
d_call: -
clone_size: few
cdr3_length: 14
cdr3_aa: CASSSQGGRGEQFF
cdr3_nt: TGTGCCAGCAGTAGCCAGGGGGGACGTGGGGAGCAGTTCTTC

v_call: TRBV5-1
j_call: TRBJ1-4
d_call: -
clone_size: many
cdr3_length: 16
cdr3_aa: CASSLQADATNEKLFF
cdr3_nt: TGCGCCAGCAGCTTGCAGGCAGATGCAACTAATGAAAAACTGTTTTTT

v_call: TRBV5-1
j_call: TRBJ2-5
d_call: TRBD2
clone_size: few
cdr3_length: 13
cdr3_aa: CASSLVGAGDQYF
cdr3_nt: TGCGCCAGCAGCTTGGTGGGAGCGGGGGACCAGTACTTC

v_call: TRBV27
j_call: TRBJ1-2
d_call: TRBD1
clone_size: few
cdr3_length: 17
cdr3_aa: CASSLSSFSGTAGGYTF
cdr3_nt: TGTGCCAGCAGTTTATCCTCCTTCAGTGGGACAGCGGGCGGCTACACCTTC

v_call: TRBV6-2/TRBV6-3
j_call: TRBJ2-5
d_call: -
clone_size: few
cdr3_length: 14
cdr3_aa: CASSFTTGRETQYF
cdr3_nt: TGTGCCAGCAGTTTCACAACGGGGCGGGAGACCCAGTACTTC

v_call: TRBV20-1
j_call: TRBJ2-5
d_call: -
clone_size: -
cdr3_length: 15
cdr3_aa: CSARGIARGGETQYF
cdr3_nt: TGCAGTGCTAGAGGGATAGCGAGGGGCGGGGAGACCCAGTACTTC

v_call: TRBV15
j_call: TRBJ1-1
d_call: -
clone_size: -
cdr3_length: 13
cdr3_aa: CATSGERATEAFF
cdr3_nt: TGTGCCACCAGCGGCGAACGGGCGACTGAAGCTTTCTTT

v_call: TRBV18
j_call: TRBJ2-5
d_call: -
clone_size: -
cdr3_length: 13
cdr3_aa: CASSPSGPETQYF
cdr3_nt: TGTGCCAGCTCACCATCAGGGCCGGAGACCCAGTACTTC

v_call: TRBV20-1
j_call: TRBJ1-4
d_call: -
clone_size: -
cdr3_length: 14
cdr3_aa: CSARKWVPNEKLFF
cdr3_nt: TGCAGTGCTAGAAAGTGGGTGCCTAATGAAAAACTGTTTTTT

v_call: TRBV6-2/TRBV6-3
j_call: TRBJ2-1
d_call: TRBD2
clone_size: -
cdr3_length: 16
cdr3_aa: CASRWTSGKSYNEQFF
cdr3_nt: TGTGCCAGCAGGTGGACTAGCGGGAAGTCCTACAATGAGCAGTTCTTC

v_call: TRBV12-5
j_call: TRBJ2-1
d_call: TRBD2
clone_size: -
cdr3_length: 16
cdr3_aa: CASGSWAGASHNEQFF
cdr3_nt: TGTGCTAGTGGGAGTTGGGCGGGAGCTTCCCACAATGAGCAGTTCTTC

v_call: TRBV7-2
j_call: TRBJ2-3
d_call: TRBD2
clone_size: many
cdr3_length: 16
cdr3_aa: CASSPRTSGRTDTQYF
cdr3_nt: TGTGCCAGCAGCCCGCGGACTAGCGGCCGCACAGATACGCAGTATTTT

v_call: TRBV5-5
j_call: TRBJ2-3
d_call: TRBD2
clone_size: few
cdr3_length: 17
cdr3_aa: CASSFSGIRGGTDTQYF
cdr3_nt: TGTGCCAGCAGCTTTAGCGGGATAAGGGGAGGCACAGATACGCAGTATTTT

v_call: TRBV9
j_call: TRBJ1-2
d_call: -
clone_size: -
cdr3_length: 14
cdr3_aa: CASSPPGGHYGYTF
cdr3_nt: TGTGCCAGCAGCCCCCCGGGGGGGCACTATGGCTACACCTTC

v_call: TRBV3-1
j_call: TRBJ2-1
d_call: -
clone_size: -
cdr3_length: 13
cdr3_aa: CASSQGPPGEQFF
cdr3_nt: TGTGCCAGCAGCCAAGGCCCGCCCGGTGAGCAGTTCTTC